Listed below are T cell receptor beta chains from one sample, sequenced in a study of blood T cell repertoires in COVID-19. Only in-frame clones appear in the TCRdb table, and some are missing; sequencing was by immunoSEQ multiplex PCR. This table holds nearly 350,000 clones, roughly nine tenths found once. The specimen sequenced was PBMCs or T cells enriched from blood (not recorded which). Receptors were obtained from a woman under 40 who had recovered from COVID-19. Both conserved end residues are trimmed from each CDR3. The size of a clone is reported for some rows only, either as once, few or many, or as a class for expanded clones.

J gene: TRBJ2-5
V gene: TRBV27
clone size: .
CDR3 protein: ASSRTGTKRETQY

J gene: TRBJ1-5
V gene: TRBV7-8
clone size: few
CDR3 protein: ASSLTRQANQPQH

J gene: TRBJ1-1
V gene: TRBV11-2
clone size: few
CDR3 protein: ASSFRNTEAF

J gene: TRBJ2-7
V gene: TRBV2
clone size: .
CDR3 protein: ASRGAPEGEQY

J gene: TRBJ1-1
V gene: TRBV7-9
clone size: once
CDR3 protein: ASSTEAF

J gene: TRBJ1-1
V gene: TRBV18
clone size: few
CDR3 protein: ASSRNGGGTEAF

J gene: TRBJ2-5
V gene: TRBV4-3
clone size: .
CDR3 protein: ASSQDTGIEETQY

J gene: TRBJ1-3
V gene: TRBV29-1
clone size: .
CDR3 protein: SVDRTGNGNTIY

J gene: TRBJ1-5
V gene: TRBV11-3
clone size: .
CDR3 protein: ASSYSGRSNQPQH

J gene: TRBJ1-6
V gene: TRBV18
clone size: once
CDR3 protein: ASSPVAAENSPLH

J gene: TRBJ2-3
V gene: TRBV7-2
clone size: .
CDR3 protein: ASSYKAGGTQY

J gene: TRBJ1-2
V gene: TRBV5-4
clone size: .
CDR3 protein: ASSSGQVKYGYT

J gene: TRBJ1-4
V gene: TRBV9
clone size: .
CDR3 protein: ASSVAGTYEKLF

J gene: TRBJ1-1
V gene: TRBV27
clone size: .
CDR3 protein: ASSSGNTEAF

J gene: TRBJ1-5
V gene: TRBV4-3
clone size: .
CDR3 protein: ASSLDRGGGNQPQH

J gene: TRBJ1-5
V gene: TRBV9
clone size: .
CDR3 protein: ASSRGADQPQH

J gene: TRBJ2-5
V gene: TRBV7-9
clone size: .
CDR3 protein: ASSLDRYQETQY

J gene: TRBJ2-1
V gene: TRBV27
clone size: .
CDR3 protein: ASRFSWGGLDNEQF

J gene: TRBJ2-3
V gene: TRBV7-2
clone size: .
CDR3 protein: ASSSPHTDTQY

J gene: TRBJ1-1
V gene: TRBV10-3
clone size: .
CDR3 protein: ASGGQGGTEAF

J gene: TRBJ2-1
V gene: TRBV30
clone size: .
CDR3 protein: AWSALGLASNEQF

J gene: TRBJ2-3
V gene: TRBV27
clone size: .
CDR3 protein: ASSPGLNTQY

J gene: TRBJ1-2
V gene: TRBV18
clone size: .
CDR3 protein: ASSPTGTENYGYT

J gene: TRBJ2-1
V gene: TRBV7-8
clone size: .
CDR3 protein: ASSPSLQGASYNEQF

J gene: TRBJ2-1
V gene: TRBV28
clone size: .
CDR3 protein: ASSSGQGSLNEQF

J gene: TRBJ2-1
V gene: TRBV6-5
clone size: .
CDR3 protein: ASSYSRLAGAAPF

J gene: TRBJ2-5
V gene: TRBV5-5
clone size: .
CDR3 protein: ASSPGQRVQETQY

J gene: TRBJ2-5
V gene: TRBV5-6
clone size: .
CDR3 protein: ASSQLLAGGQETQY

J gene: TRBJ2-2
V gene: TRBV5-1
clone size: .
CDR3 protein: ASSLDSVGGELF

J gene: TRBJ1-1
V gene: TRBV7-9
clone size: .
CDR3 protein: ASSLGTGGGGTEAF

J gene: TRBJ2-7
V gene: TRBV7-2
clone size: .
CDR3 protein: ASSVLGQGANEQY

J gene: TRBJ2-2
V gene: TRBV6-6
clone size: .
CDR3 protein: ASSYGGLAGELF

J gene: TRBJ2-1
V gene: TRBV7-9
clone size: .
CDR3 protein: ASSTPGEVRSNEQF

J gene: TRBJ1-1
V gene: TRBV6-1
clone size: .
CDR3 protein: ASSVESGQGDTEAF

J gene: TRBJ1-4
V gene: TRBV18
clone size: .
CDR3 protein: ASSPNAGQLNEKLF

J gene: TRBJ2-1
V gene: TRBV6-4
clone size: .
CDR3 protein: ASSESDPGQGAKVYEQF

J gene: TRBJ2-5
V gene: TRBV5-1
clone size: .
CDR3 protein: ASSLQGAPEETQY

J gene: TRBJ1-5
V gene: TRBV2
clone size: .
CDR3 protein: ASSSPSGQNQPQH

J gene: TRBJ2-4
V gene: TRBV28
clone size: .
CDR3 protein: ASSLGGAVNIQY

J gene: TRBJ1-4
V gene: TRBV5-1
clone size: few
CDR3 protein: ASSPAGQGLSTNEKLF

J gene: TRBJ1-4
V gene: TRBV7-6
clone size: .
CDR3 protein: ASSLFPRSTNEKLF

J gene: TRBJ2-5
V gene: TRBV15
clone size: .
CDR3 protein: ATSPGRGGGPRETQY